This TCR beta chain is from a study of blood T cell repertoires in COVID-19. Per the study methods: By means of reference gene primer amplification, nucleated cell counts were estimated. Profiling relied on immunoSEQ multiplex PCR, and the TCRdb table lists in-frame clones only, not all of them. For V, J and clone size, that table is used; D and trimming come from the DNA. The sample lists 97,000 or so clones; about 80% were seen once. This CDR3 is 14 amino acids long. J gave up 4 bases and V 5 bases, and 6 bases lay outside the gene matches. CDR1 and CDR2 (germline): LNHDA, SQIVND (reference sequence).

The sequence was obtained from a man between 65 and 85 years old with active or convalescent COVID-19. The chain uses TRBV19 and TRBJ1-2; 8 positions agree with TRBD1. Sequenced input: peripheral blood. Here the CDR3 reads CASSPRGRGYGYTF. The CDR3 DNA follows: TGTGCCAGTAGTCCCAGGGGGCGCGGCTATGGCTACACCTTC.